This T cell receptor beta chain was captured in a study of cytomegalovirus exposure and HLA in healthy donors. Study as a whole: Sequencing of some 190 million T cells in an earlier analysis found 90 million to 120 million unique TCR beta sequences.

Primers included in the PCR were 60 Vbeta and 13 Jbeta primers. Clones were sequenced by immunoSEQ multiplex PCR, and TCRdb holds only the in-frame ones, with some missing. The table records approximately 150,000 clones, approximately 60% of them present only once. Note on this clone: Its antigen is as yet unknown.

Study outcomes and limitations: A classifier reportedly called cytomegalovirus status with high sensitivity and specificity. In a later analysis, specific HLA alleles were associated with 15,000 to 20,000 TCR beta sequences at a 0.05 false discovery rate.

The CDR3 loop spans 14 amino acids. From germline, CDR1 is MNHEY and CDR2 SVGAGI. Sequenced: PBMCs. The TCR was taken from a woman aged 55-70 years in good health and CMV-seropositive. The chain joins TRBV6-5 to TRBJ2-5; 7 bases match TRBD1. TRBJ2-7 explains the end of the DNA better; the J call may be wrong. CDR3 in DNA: TGTGCCAGCAGCCCTGACAGGGACACCTACGAGCAGTACTTC. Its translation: CASSPDRDTYEQYF.